The 27 T cell receptor beta chains below come from one sample, sequenced in a study of shared clonotypes between healthy human individuals. In the naive CD8 group, cells lacked CD45RO and were positively selected for CCR7, so terminally differentiated effector memory CD45RA+ cells were left out. The repertoire was sequenced with immunoSEQ multiplex PCR; TCRdb's copy has only in-frame clones and lacks some. The sample yields roughly 2,000,000 clones, approximately 94% seen once. The specimen was naive CD8+ T cells sorted from blood. The origin of the receptors is a man between 18 and 35 years old in good health.

This chain connects TRBV30 to TRBJ1-1, with D tentatively TRBD1 (5 bases). This CDR3 region has 13 residues. Between the trimmed V and J ends, which lost 4 bases and 3 bases, there was a span of 12 bases. The V gene's germline CDR1 is GTSNPN and CDR2 SVGIG (reference sequence). The CDR3 DNA is TGTGCCTGGACTATGCAAGGGGACACTGAAGCTTTCTTT. Translated, it gives CAWTMQGDTEAFF.

The chain combines TRBV13 with TRBJ1-4; possibly TRBD1 for D (5 bases). This CDR3 has 14 residues. V was cut by 4 bases and J by 2 bases, with 8 bases left in between. Per the germline V gene, CDR1 is PRHDT and CDR2 is FYEKMQ (reference sequence). CDR3 coding DNA: TGTGCCAGCAGCTCACGACAGACTAATGAAAAACTGTTTTTT. Translation gives CASSSRQTNEKLFF.

This clone is a singleton in its sample. J is TRBJ1-1 and V is TRBV11-2, with a possible D match to TRBD1 (5 bases). Germline V gene sequence: CDR1 SGHAT, CDR2 FQNNGV. The V end lost 5 bases, the J end lost 1 base, and 8 bases lay between the germline ends. The CDR3 loop spans 13 amino acids. Written as DNA, the CDR3 is TGTGCCAGCAGCAGGACACCGAACACTGAAGCTTTCTTT. This codes for CASSRTPNTEAFF.

The chain combines TRBV30 with TRBJ1-5; unclear D gene. Germline CDR1 is GTSNPN and CDR2 is SVGIG (reference sequence). V was cut by 0 bases and J by 0 bases, with 9 bases left in between. The CDR3 has 15 residues. In nucleotides, the CDR3 is TGTGCCTGGAGTGTAACTGGACTTAGCAATCAGCCCCAGCATTTT. Translated, it gives CAWSVTGLSNQPQHF.

The chain links TRBV19 to TRBJ1-1; 10 bases map to TRBD1. CDR1 is LNHDA, CDR2 SQIVND, per germline (reference sequence). This CDR3 is built from 13 residues. Losses at the gene ends were 3 bases for V and 11 bases for J; bases not matched to a gene: 6. CDR3 coding DNA: TGTGCCAGTAGTATGCGACAGGGGGCGGACGCTTTCTTT. This translates into CASSMRQGADAFF.

The chain is built from TRBV7-6 and TRBJ2-2; D may be TRBD1 (6 bases). The CDR3 runs to 14 residues. Germline V CDR1 and CDR2: SGHVS, FNYEAQ. Trimming removed 2 bases at V and 7 bases at J, with 11 bases between. CDR3 loop: CASSLTRTDGELFF. The DNA for the CDR3 is TGTGCCAGCAGCTTAACCCGGACAGACGGGGAGCTGTTTTTT.

About this clone: This sample also contains other DNA sequences that code for the same CDR3. J is TRBJ2-7 and V is TRBV9, with a weak D call TRBD2 (5 bases). The germline V and J ends were trimmed by 0 bases and 4 bases, with 8 bases remaining between them. Germline CDR1 is SGDLS and CDR2 is YYNGEE. The CDR3 is 13 amino acids. The CDR3 spells CASSVATGYEQYF. The CDR3 DNA sequence: TGTGCCAGCAGCGTAGCTACGGGATACGAGCAGTACTTC.

The J gene is TRBJ2-7, the V gene TRBV5-6; unclear D gene. CDR1 is SGHDT, CDR2 YYEEEE, per germline. The CDR3 has 13 amino acids. The V end lost 2 bases, the J end lost 1 base, and 7 bases lay between the germline ends. CDR3 in amino acids: CASSLTSSYEQYF. CDR3 in DNA: TGTGCCAGCAGCTTAACCAGTTCCTACGAGCAGTACTTC.

The chain carries TRBV9 and TRBJ2-5; 10 bases match TRBD2. The ends lost 3 bases at V and 2 bases at J; junction bases unmatched: 4. CDR1 is SGDLS, CDR2 YYNGEE, per germline. This CDR3 spans 15 amino acids. In DNA, the CDR3 is TGTGCCAGCAGCGCCCTAGCGGGAGTTCAAGAGACCCAGTACTTC. It is translated as CASSALAGVQETQYF. Variable domain in full (rest from reference TRBV9 and TRBJ2-5): DSGVTQTPKHLITATGQRVTLRCSPRSGDLSVYWYQQSLDQGLQFLIQYYNGEERAKGNILERFSAQQFPDLHSELNLSSLELGDSALYFCASSALAGVQETQYFGPGTRLLVL.

This clone was seen only once. This rearrangement joins TRBV7-2 to TRBJ1-3, with D possibly TRBD1 on 6 matching bases. Germline CDR1 SGHTA, CDR2 FQGNSA. The CDR3 length is 16 residues. With 1 base removed from V and 7 bases from J, the gap between germline ends came to 17 bases. The CDR3 nucleotides are TGTGCCAGCAGCTTAGAGGGGGAGGGTATTCTCAACACCATATATTTT. Its translation: CASSLEGEGILNTIYF.

This clone was picked up one time. This chain joins TRBV13 and TRBJ1-6; no reliable D call. CDR3 length: 13 residues. V dropped 1 base and J dropped 9 bases, with 7 bases sitting between them. Looked up from germline, CDR1 is PRHDT and CDR2 is FYEKMQ (reference sequence). DNA for the CDR3: TGTGCCAGCAGCTTAGCAGGATCTTCACCCCTCCACTTT. Amino acids: CASSLAGSSPLHF.

The V gene is TRBV4-2, the J gene TRBJ2-3, with TRBD2 matching 8 bases. Losses at the gene ends were 5 bases for V and 6 bases for J; bases not matched to a gene: 4. CDR1 is LGHNA and CDR2 is YNFKEQ in the germline V gene. This CDR3 has 13 residues. The CDR3 coding sequence is TGTGCCAGCAGCGCGGGGGGATCGGATACGCAGTATTTT. It is translated as CASSAGGSDTQYF.

This clone has only a few counts. In the same sample, other DNA sequences code for this CDR3. CDR3: CASSQDRGTEAFF. DNA for the CDR3: TGTGCCAGCAGCCAAGATCGGGGCACTGAAGCTTTCTTT. This chain connects TRBV4-2 to TRBJ1-1; D gene ambiguous. The CDR3 covers 13 residues. The V end lost 0 bases, the J end lost 4 bases, and 6 bases lay between the germline ends. Germline V gene sequence: CDR1 LGHNA, CDR2 YNFKEQ.

The chain combines TRBV19 with TRBJ2-1; the match to TRBD2 covers 7 bases. Germline V gene sequence: CDR1 LNHDA, CDR2 SQIVND (reference sequence). After removal of 1 base from V and 9 bases from J, the junction contained 3 bases not matched to a gene. The CDR3 is 13 amino acids. The CDR3 sequence: CASSIGGGSEQFF. The CDR3, as DNA: TGTGCCAGTAGTATAGGGGGCGGGAGTGAGCAGTTCTTC.

For this clone: One end of the junction is discordant with germline, which a read error may explain. The sample carries other DNA sequences with the same CDR3. CDR3: CAWNLGGGNTEAFF. The CDR3 region has the DNA TGTGCCTGGAACCTGGGAGGCGGTAACACTGAAGCCTTCTTT. The chain has TRBV30 and TRBJ1-1; D gene uncertain. This CDR3 spans 14 amino acids. Looked up from germline, CDR1 is GTSNPN and CDR2 is SVGIG (reference sequence).

V usage is TRBV28 and J usage is TRBJ1-2; 7 bases match TRBD1. The CDR3 sequence is 13 residues long. Germline CDR1 is MDHEN and CDR2 is SYDVKM. Unmatched junction bases numbered 5, after V lost 2 bases and J lost 8 bases. CDR3 sequence (DNA): TGTGCCAGCAGTTTAACAGGGGAGGGAGGCTACACCTTC. Encoded protein: CASSLTGEGGYTF.

The chain employs TRBV5-4 and TRBJ1-2; D call uncertain. The CDR3 contains 14 residues. The V gene's germline CDR1 is SGHNT and CDR2 YYREEE (reference sequence). V was cut by 3 bases and J by 8 bases, with 17 bases left in between. The CDR3 here is CASSSLQRVEGYTF. The CDR3 region has the DNA TGTGCCAGCAGCTCCCTCCAGAGGGTGGAAGGCTACACCTTC.

About this clone: Additional DNA sequences in this sample encode the identical CDR3. The CDR3 spells CASRGVNQETQYF. CDR3 DNA sequence: TGTGCCAGCAGAGGAGTTAACCAAGAGACCCAGTACTTC. The chain uses TRBV7-9 and TRBJ2-5, with no clear D. Looked up from germline, CDR1 is SEHNR and CDR2 is FQNEAQ (reference sequence). Trimming cost V 6 bases and J 0 bases, with 8 bases left between them. This CDR3 spans 13 amino acids.

V usage is TRBV5-6 and J usage is TRBJ2-5; D is undetermined. CDR3 length: 14 residues. V lost 1 base, J lost 5 bases, and 12 bases lay in between. CDR1 and CDR2 (germline): SGHDT, YYEEEE. CDR3 DNA: TGTGCCAGCAGCTTGAATTCTGGTGCGGAGACCCAGTACTTC. The encoded protein is CASSLNSGAETQYF.

A note on this clone: This CDR3 is also generated by other DNA sequences in the sample. The chain carries TRBV6-1 and TRBJ2-2; D possibly uses TRBD1 or TRBD2 (5 bases each). CDR1 is MNHNS and CDR2 is SASEGT in the germline V gene. The CDR3 has 13 residues. V dropped 3 bases and J dropped 3 bases, with 5 bases sitting between them. The CDR3 coding sequence is TGTGCCAGCAGTGAGGGGGACACCGGGGAGCTGTTTTTT. Translation gives CASSEGDTGELFF.

For this clone: The same CDR3 is also encoded by other DNA sequences in this sample. The chain has TRBV5-4 and TRBJ2-7; a possible D gene is TRBD2 (6 bases). Germline assignment: CDR1 SGHNT and CDR2 YYREEE (reference sequence). The length of the CDR3 is 13 residues. Trimming pared 4 bases from V and 1 base from J, leaving 9 bases between. CDR3 in DNA: TGTGCCAGCAGCAGCGGGCATTCCTACGAGCAGTACTTC. Protein: CASSSGHSYEQYF. Using reference TRBV5-4 and TRBJ2-7 for the parts outside the CDR3, the full variable domain is ETGVTQSPTHLIKTRGQQVTLRCSSQSGHNTVSWYQQALGQGPQFIFQYYREEENGRGNFPPRFSGLQFPNYSSELNVNALELDDSALYLCASSSGHSYEQYFGPGTRLTVT.

V gene TRBV4-1 combines with J gene TRBJ2-7; D gene ambiguous. From germline, CDR1 is MGHRA and CDR2 YSYEKL. V was pared by 1 base and J by 0 bases, with 13 bases between. The CDR3 totals 16 residues. CDR3 nucleotides: TGCGCCAGCAGCCAAGTTCCCCCGCCGAGCTCCTACGAGCAGTACTTC. As protein: CASSQVPPPSSYEQYF.

The chain joins TRBV28 to TRBJ2-1; a weak D match, TRBD2 (6 bases). The CDR3 runs 19 residues. CDR1 MDHEN and CDR2 SYDVKM come from the germline V gene. The germline V and J ends were trimmed by 3 bases and 4 bases, with 25 bases remaining between them. CDR3 sequence (DNA): TGTGCCAGCAGTTTTTCTATTAACCTCGGACTACCTTCATACAATGAGCAGTTCTTC. Protein sequence: CASSFSINLGLPSYNEQFF.

The chain carries TRBV2 and TRBJ2-1; 7 bases map to TRBD2. V lost 6 bases and J lost 5; bases outside the gene matches: 10. From germline, CDR1 is SNHLY and CDR2 FYNNEI. This CDR3 comprises 15 residues. The CDR3 spells CASRPRGTPNNEQFF. In nucleotides, the CDR3 is TGTGCCAGCAGACCGCGGGGGACCCCCAACAATGAGCAGTTCTTC. Looking up the rest from reference TRBV2 and TRBJ2-1 gives the full variable domain: EPEVTQTPSHQVTQMGQEVILRCVPISNHLYFYWYRQILGQKVEFLVSFYNNEISEKSEIFDDQFSVERPDGSNFTLKIRSTKLEDSAMYFCASRPRGTPNNEQFFGPGTRLTVL.

The chain links TRBV7-3 to TRBJ1-1; 9 bases agree with TRBD1. The germline V gene has CDR1 SGHTA and CDR2 FQGTGA. Trimming took 4 bases from V and 4 from J; bases not matched to a gene: 4. The CDR3 is 14 residues long. Written as DNA, the CDR3 is TGTGCCAGCAGCTCCATGACAGGGGGCACTGAAGCTTTCTTT. As protein: CASSSMTGGTEAFF.

The rearrangement joins TRBV29-1 to TRBJ2-1; D remains unclear. Trimming took off 3 bases at V and 5 bases at J, with 17 bases between the two ends. Germline V lookup: CDR1 SQVTM, CDR2 ANQGSEA. The CDR3 covers 15 residues. In nucleotides, the CDR3 is TGCAGCGTTGAGGGGAACAAACTGCGGAACAATGAGCAGTTCTTC. Its translation: CSVEGNKLRNNEQFF.

V and J are TRBV29-1 and TRBJ2-5; 9 bases agree with TRBD2. The CDR3 loop spans 14 amino acids. V lost 3 bases, J lost 5 bases, and 7 bases stayed unmatched. From germline, CDR1 is SQVTM and CDR2 ANQGSEA. The CDR3 loop reads CSVEGGGAVETQYF. In nucleotides, the CDR3 is TGCAGCGTTGAGGGCGGGGGGGCCGTGGAGACCCAGTACTTC.